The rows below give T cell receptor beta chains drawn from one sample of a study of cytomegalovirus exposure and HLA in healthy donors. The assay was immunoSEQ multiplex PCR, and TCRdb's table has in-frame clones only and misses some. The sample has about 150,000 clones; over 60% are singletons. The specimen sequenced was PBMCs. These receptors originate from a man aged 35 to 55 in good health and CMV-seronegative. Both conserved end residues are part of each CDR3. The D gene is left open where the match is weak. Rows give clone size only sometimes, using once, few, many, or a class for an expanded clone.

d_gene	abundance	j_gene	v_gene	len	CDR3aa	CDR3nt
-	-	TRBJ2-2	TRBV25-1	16	CATGGGGTARTGELFF	TGTGCCACCGGAGGAGGAGGGACAGCGCGGACCGGGGAGCTGTTTTTT
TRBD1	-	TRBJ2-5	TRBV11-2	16	CASSFHQGAGAETQYF	TGTGCCAGCAGCTTTCACCAGGGGGCAGGAGCAGAGACCCAGTACTTC
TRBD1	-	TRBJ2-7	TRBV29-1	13	CSVGGDRGNEQYF	TGCAGCGTTGGAGGGGACAGGGGGAACGAGCAGTACTTC
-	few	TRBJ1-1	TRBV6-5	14	CASSSNEMNTEAFF	TGTGCCAGCAGTTCCAACGAGATGAACACTGAAGCTTTCTTT
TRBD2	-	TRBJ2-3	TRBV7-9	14	CASSSLAGADTQYF	TGTGCCAGCAGCTCCCTAGCGGGAGCAGATACGCAGTATTTT
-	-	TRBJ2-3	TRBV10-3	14	CAIAGADSTDTQYF	TGTGCCATCGCGGGGGCCGATAGCACAGATACGCAGTATTTT
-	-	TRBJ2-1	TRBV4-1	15	CASSPGDFSYNEQFF	TGCGCCAGCAGCCCCGGGGATTTTTCCTACAATGAGCAGTTCTTC
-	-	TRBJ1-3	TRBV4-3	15	CASSPNWSSGNTIYF	TGCGCCAGCAGCCCGAACTGGAGCTCTGGAAACACCATATATTTT
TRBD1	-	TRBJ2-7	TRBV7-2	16	CASSLVAGQVSYEQYF	TGTGCCAGCAGCTTAGTTGCGGGACAGGTCTCCTACGAGCAGTACTTC
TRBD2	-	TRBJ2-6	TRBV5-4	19	CASLAGRLAGNSGANVLTF	TGTGCCAGCCTAGCGGGAAGGCTAGCGGGTAACTCTGGGGCCAACGTCCTGACTTTC
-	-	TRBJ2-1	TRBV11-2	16	CASSLEMQVQYNEQFF	TGTGCCAGCAGCTTAGAGATGCAGGTCCAATACAATGAGCAGTTCTTC
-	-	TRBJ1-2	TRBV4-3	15	CASSQDGEDNYGYTF	TGCGCCAGCAGCCAAGATGGAGAAGACAACTATGGCTACACCTTC
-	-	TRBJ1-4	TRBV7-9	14	CASSSLGGEEKLFF	TGTGCCAGCAGCTCACTGGGAGGGGAGGAAAAACTGTTTTTT
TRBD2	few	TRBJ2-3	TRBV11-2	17	CASSFTPGLAGTDTQYF	TGTGCCAGCAGCTTTACTCCCGGACTAGCGGGTACAGATACGCAGTATTTT
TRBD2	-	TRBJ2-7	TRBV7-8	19	CASSYSMGLAGATLREQYF	TGTGCCAGCAGCTACTCGATGGGACTAGCGGGGGCAACCTTACGCGAGCAGTACTTC
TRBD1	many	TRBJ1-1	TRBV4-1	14	CASSHRQGPSEAFF	TGCGCCAGCAGCCATCGACAGGGACCCTCTGAAGCTTTCTTT
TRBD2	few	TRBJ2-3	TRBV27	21	CASSLWGPGPGTSGSTDTQYF	TGTGCCAGCAGTTTATGGGGGCCGGGACCGGGGACTAGCGGGAGCACAGATACGCAGTATTTT
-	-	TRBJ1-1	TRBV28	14	CASSLRGLRTEAFF	TGTGCCAGCAGTTTAAGGGGATTGAGAACTGAAGCTTTCTTT
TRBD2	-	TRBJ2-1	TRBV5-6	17	CASSSYGLAGPRGEQFF	TGTGCCAGCAGCTCGTACGGACTAGCGGGACCCCGGGGGGAGCAGTTCTTC
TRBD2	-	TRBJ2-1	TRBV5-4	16	CASSLAGTSGRDEQFF	TGTGCCAGCAGCTTAGCCGGGACTAGCGGGAGAGATGAGCAGTTCTTC
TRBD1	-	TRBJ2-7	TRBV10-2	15	CASRFPATGMNEQYF	TGCGCCAGCAGGTTTCCCGCGACAGGGATGAACGAGCAGTACTTC
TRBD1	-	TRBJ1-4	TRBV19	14	CASSSQGGDEKLFF	TGTGCCAGTAGTTCTCAAGGGGGCGATGAAAAACTGTTTTTT
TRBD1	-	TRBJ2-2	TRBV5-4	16	CASSPGDRLNTGELFF	TGTGCCAGCAGCCCGGGGGACAGGCTGAACACCGGGGAGCTGTTTTTT
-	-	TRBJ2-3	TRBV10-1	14	CASSLTSDADTQYF	TGCGCCAGCAGCCTGACTAGTGACGCAGATACGCAGTATTTT
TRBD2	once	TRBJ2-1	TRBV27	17	CASRPLMAGEQYNEQFF	TGTGCCAGCAGGCCCCTGATGGCGGGAGAACAGTACAATGAGCAGTTCTTC
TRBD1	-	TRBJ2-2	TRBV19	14	CASRDRGYTGELFF	TGTGCCAGTAGGGACAGGGGATACACCGGGGAGCTGTTTTTT